A single sample is the source of the 16 T cell receptor beta chains below, sequenced in a study of T-cell memory formation after mild COVID-19. In TCRdb, the 5' RACE reads were re-called with MiXCR into one record per CDR3 protein. Of 200,000 to 300,000 distinct CDR3 sequences in the sample, over 15% were seen once. Sequenced input: PBMCs or a T cell subset sorted from them (not recorded which). These receptors were taken from a man younger than 30 who had mild COVID-19 (a few samples of this study predate the infection). Cell type and time point are not known.

In its sample, this clonotype was seen a few times. The J gene is TRBJ2-1, the V gene TRBV28; D possibly matches TRBD1 or TRBD2 (5 bases each). The CDR3 is 14 amino acids. Trimming took 4 bases from V and 10 from J, leaving 17 bases between them. The germline gives CDR1 MDHEN, CDR2 SYDVKM. The CDR3 spells CASSSVPGAREQFF. The CDR3 region has the DNA TGTGCCAGCAGTTCTGTGCCCGGGGCTCGGGAGCAGTTCTTC.

This clonotype was observed many times. This chain links TRBV29-1 with TRBJ2-3; 7 nucleotides match TRBD2. V dropped 1 base and J dropped 5; count of bases not matched to a gene: 6. The CDR3 has 14 amino acids. Germline V gene sequence: CDR1 SQVTM, CDR2 ANQGSEA. CDR3 coding DNA: TGCAGCGTTGAAGCTAGCGGCTGGGGAGATACGCAGTATTTT. Its translation: CSVEASGWGDTQYF.

This clonotype was seen only a few times. This chain joins TRBV9 and TRBJ2-2, with D possibly TRBD2 on 6 matching bases. The CDR3 runs to 17 residues. CDR1 SGDLS and CDR2 YYNGEE come from the germline V gene. V was clipped by 4 bases and J by 0 bases, with 16 bases between them. The CDR3: CASSNPGLGANTGELFF. CDR3 coding DNA: TGTGCCAGCAGCAATCCGGGACTTGGCGCGAACACCGGGGAGCTGTTTTTT.

This chain joins TRBV20-1 and TRBJ1-1, with a tentative D call TRBD1 (5 bases). The germline V and J ends were trimmed by 3 bases and 1 base, with 15 bases remaining between them. CDR3 length: 15 amino acids. Germline values: CDR1 DFQATT, CDR2 SNEGSKA (reference sequence). This CDR3 is CSASLAGRGNTEAFF. CDR3 nucleotide sequence: TGCAGTGCTAGTTTGGCAGGGAGGGGGAACACTGAAGCTTTCTTT.

This clonotype was detected only a few times. The rearrangement links TRBV4-3 to TRBJ1-1, with D maybe TRBD1 (5 bases). V lost 0 bases, J lost 4 bases, and 9 bases lay in between. Germline assignment: CDR1 LGHNA and CDR2 YSLEER. The CDR3 loop spans 14 amino acids. The CDR3 protein is CASSQDSGGTEAFF. The CDR3, as DNA: TGCGCCAGCAGCCAAGACAGCGGGGGCACTGAAGCTTTCTTT.

The chain combines TRBV4-2 with TRBJ2-1; 10 bases map to TRBD2. The germline gives CDR1 LGHNA, CDR2 YNFKEQ. The CDR3 covers 16 residues. V lost 4 bases, J lost 7 bases, and 10 bases stayed unmatched. Here the CDR3 DNA reads TGTGCCAGCAGCCGTGGGAGCGGGGGGGCGTCAAATGAGCAGTTCTTC. Encoded protein: CASSRGSGGASNEQFF.

The chain has TRBV28 and TRBJ2-7, with D unclear. Trimming left V 6 bases short and J 2 bases short, with 8 bases between. The V gene's germline CDR1 is MDHEN and CDR2 SYDVKM. The CDR3 is 12 amino acids. In nucleotides, the CDR3 is TGTGCCAGCAGGGAACTAACCTACGAGCAGTACTTC. It is translated as CASRELTYEQYF.

This chain uses TRBV5-1 with TRBJ1-3, with D tentatively TRBD1 (5 bases). The CDR3 runs to 15 residues. Trimming removed 5 bases at V and 2 bases at J, with 14 bases between. From germline, CDR1 is SGHRS and CDR2 YFSETQ. CDR3 amino acids: CASSVRDGAGNTIYF. As DNA, the CDR3 is TGCGCCAGCAGTGTGAGGGACGGCGCTGGAAACACCATATATTTT.

In this sample, this clonotype turned up many times. The chain has TRBV5-8 and TRBJ1-5, with D perhaps matching TRBD1 (5 bases). The ends were cut back, 2 bases at V and 2 bases at J, with 14 bases in the middle. Germline lookup yields CDR1 SGHTS and CDR2 YDEGEE. The CDR3 is made up of 16 amino acids. The CDR3 sequence is CASSLWAGIGNQPQHF. The CDR3 DNA is TGTGCCAGCAGCTTATGGGCAGGGATAGGCAATCAGCCCCAGCATTTT.

Of note for this clonotype: At one of its ends the junction is not consistent with the germline gene, which may arise from a read error. The chain employs TRBV4-2 and TRBJ2-2, with 9 bases lining up with TRBD2. This CDR3 has 18 amino acids. CDR1 is LGHNA, CDR2 YNFKEQ, per germline. The CDR3: CARSPWTSVNYNTGELFF. CDR3 nucleotide sequence: TGTGCCAGAAGCCCCTGGACTAGCGTGAACTATAACACCGGGGAGCTGTTTTTT.

The chain couples TRBV5-5 to TRBJ1-2, with D perhaps matching TRBD1 (6 bases). V gave up 4 bases and J gave up 1 base, with 17 bases separating them. Germline V gene lookup returns CDR1 SGHKS and CDR2 YYEKEE (reference sequence). This CDR3 contains 16 residues. Here the CDR3 reads CASSIRGQGLNYGYTF. CDR3 DNA sequence: TGTGCCAGCAGCATCCGGGGGCAGGGGCTTAACTATGGCTACACCTTC.

The V gene is TRBV6-6, the J gene TRBJ2-2; D ambiguous. The CDR3 runs 13 residues. CDR1 and CDR2 from the germline V gene are MNHNY and SVGAGI (reference sequence). V lost 6 bases, J lost 4 bases, and 9 bases lay in between. Here the CDR3 DNA reads TGTGCCAGCAGCCCGTGGCCCACCGGGGAGCTGTTTTTT. It yields the protein CASSPWPTGELFF.

This clonotype was recorded a few times. V gene TRBV7-9 combines with J gene TRBJ2-3; D ambiguous. The CDR3 is 15 residues long. Germline CDR1 is SEHNR and CDR2 is FQNEAQ (reference sequence). V dropped 2 bases and J dropped 1 base, with 10 bases sitting between them. As DNA, the CDR3 is TGTGCCAGCAGCTTATTCATGTTGGGCACAGATACGCAGTATTTT. This encodes CASSLFMLGTDTQYF.

In its sample, this clonotype was seen many times. This sequence joins TRBV7-9 and TRBJ1-5; 7 bases are shared with TRBD1. The V gene end was trimmed by 3 bases and the J gene end by 3 bases; junction bases not matched to a gene: 2. The germline V gene encodes CDR1 SEHNR and CDR2 FQNEAQ (reference sequence). This CDR3 has 14 residues. The DNA for the CDR3 is TGTGCCAGCAGCTTGGGACAGTCCAATCAGCCCCAGCATTTT. Amino acids: CASSLGQSNQPQHF.

This clonotype was picked up many times. The J gene is TRBJ2-7, the V gene TRBV6-5; D possibly matches TRBD1 or TRBD2 (5 bases each). Trimming removed 2 bases at V and 6 bases at J, with 20 bases between. Germline V lookup: CDR1 MNHEY, CDR2 SVGAGI. The CDR3 runs to 16 residues. The CDR3 spells CASSYRRRLRGVEQYF. Written as DNA, the CDR3 is TGTGCCAGCAGTTACAGACGGCGACTGCGAGGGGTCGAGCAGTACTTC.

This clonotype has a handful of counts. V is TRBV20-1 and J is TRBJ2-5; 7 bases are a match to TRBD1. Trimming at V came to 5 bases and at J to 2 bases, leaving 2 bases not matched to a gene. The CDR3 has 12 amino acids. The germline V gene has CDR1 DFQATT and CDR2 SNEGSKA (reference sequence). The CDR3 DNA reads as TGCAGTGCTGGGACAGATCAAGAGACCCAGTACTTC. It specifies CSAGTDQETQYF.